The 29 T cell receptor beta chains presented below share a single source sample, sequenced in a study of graft-versus-host responses after intestinal transplantation. Measured with immunoSEQ multiplex PCR; TCRdb has only the in-frame clones, and not every one. The sample records 78,000 or so clones, roughly 84% being singletons. These receptors' antigens are unknown. Here the sequenced sample was unstimulated CD8+ T cells sorted from spleen or lymph node cells, taken before transplant. These receptor sequences come from a human donor who was the organ donor for an intestinal transplant.

This chain connects TRBV4-2 to TRBJ2-7; D remains unclear. CDR1 and CDR2 from the germline V gene are LGHNA and YNFKEQ. The CDR3 is made up of 15 amino acids. V lost 0 bases, J lost 2 bases, and 11 bases lay in between. CDR3 protein: CASSQDPGSPYEQYF. CDR3 nucleotides: TGTGCCAGCAGCCAAGATCCCGGCAGCCCCTACGAGCAGTACTTC.

The V and J genes are TRBV27 and TRBJ1-6; a possible D gene is TRBD1 (6 bases). The germline V and J ends were trimmed by 9 bases and 4 bases, with 13 bases remaining between them. Germline loops: CDR1 MNHEY, CDR2 SMNVEV (reference sequence). The CDR3 length is 14 residues. CDR3 sequence: CASQTGSYNSPLHF. CDR3 bases: TGTGCCAGTCAAACAGGGAGTTATAATTCACCCCTCCACTTT.

The CDR3 region has the DNA TGTGCCAGCAGCTTAGACGGCCACTACGAGCAGTACTTC. Translated, it gives CASSLDGHYEQYF. The chain links TRBV7-9 to TRBJ2-7; D remains unclear. The germline V gene encodes CDR1 SEHNR and CDR2 FQNEAQ (reference sequence). The CDR3 contains 13 residues. V lost 1 base, J lost 3 bases, and 7 bases lay in between.

The CDR3 DNA follows: TGTGCCAGCAGACCCCCGGGGGCGAATGAGCAGTTCTTC. Its translation: CASRPPGANEQFF. The chain recombines TRBV11-1 with TRBJ2-1; D may correspond to TRBD1 or TRBD2 (6 bases each). Germline V gives CDR1 SGHAT, CDR2 FQDESV (reference sequence). V was shortened by 6 bases and J by 7 bases, with 13 bases between the two germline ends. The CDR3 covers 13 residues.

V gene TRBV7-8 combines with J gene TRBJ1-5, with a tentative D call TRBD1 (5 bases). This CDR3 is 16 amino acids long. The germline V gene encodes CDR1 SGHVS and CDR2 FQNEAQ. V shed 2 bases and J shed 4 bases, with 15 bases lying between them. The CDR3 DNA reads TGTGCCAGCAGCTTATTTACAGGATATTCGAATCAGCCCCAGCATTTT. Its protein is CASSLFTGYSNQPQHF.

The gene calls are TRBV6-1 and TRBJ1-1; no definite D call. Germline CDR1 is MNHNS and CDR2 is SASEGT. V was trimmed by 4 bases and J by 0 bases, leaving 12 bases between them. The CDR3 totals 15 residues. The CDR3 reads CASSGEGWLNTEAFF. The CDR3 region has the DNA TGTGCCAGCAGTGGCGAGGGATGGTTGAACACTGAAGCTTTCTTT.

This chain links TRBV29-1 with TRBJ2-2; a possible D gene is TRBD2 (6 bases). Deletions cut 7 bases from V and 0 bases from J, with 9 bases between. The CDR3 contains 13 residues. Looked up from germline, CDR1 is SQVTM and CDR2 is ANQGSEA. In nucleotides, the CDR3 is TGCAGCGCGTGGGAGGCGAACACCGGGGAGCTGTTTTTT. Translation gives CSAWEANTGELFF.

The genes are TRBV5-6 and TRBJ1-5; 8 nucleotides line up with TRBD1. Germline CDR1 reads SGHDT; CDR2 reads YYEEEE. V lost 0 bases, J lost 5 bases, and 4 bases stayed unmatched. This CDR3 is 15 amino acids long. The CDR3 loop reads CASSLGTGSHQPQHF. CDR3 nucleotides: TGTGCCAGCAGCTTGGGGACAGGGTCGCATCAGCCCCAGCATTTT.

This sequence joins TRBV28 and TRBJ1-1, with 9 bases identical to TRBD1. The CDR3 runs 18 residues. Germline V gene lookup returns CDR1 MDHEN and CDR2 SYDVKM. Germline trimming cut 4 bases from V and 7 bases from J; bases unmatched to any gene: 19. This CDR3 is CASSSSHLTGQGWGEAFF. As DNA, the CDR3 is TGTGCCAGCAGTTCATCCCATTTAACTGGACAGGGGTGGGGTGAAGCTTTCTTT.

The chain joins TRBV4-1 to TRBJ2-3; TRBD2 matches at 12 bases. The CDR3 runs to 13 residues. V lost 0 bases to trimming and J lost 14 bases; unmatched junction nucleotides: 3. From germline, CDR1 is MGHRA and CDR2 YSYEKL. The DNA of the CDR3 is TGCGCCAGCAGCCAAGAACTAGCGGGGGGCGTGTATTTT. This translates into CASSQELAGGVYF.

This clone was counted only a few times. The CDR3 loop reads CATFSSFTDTQYF. In DNA, the CDR3 is TGCGCCACCTTCAGCTCCTTCACAGATACGCAGTATTTT. This chain connects TRBV10-1 to TRBJ2-3; D not resolved. The CDR3 contains 13 residues. The V gene lost 10 bases and the J gene lost 2 bases, with 13 bases spanning the gap. Germline V gene lookup returns CDR1 WNHNN and CDR2 SYGVQD (reference sequence).

This chain links TRBV4-2 with TRBJ2-5; 8 bases map to TRBD2. J was trimmed by 5 bases and V by 0 bases; bases with no gene match: 11. CDR1 is LGHNA, CDR2 YNFKEQ, per germline. The length of the CDR3 is 17 residues. The CDR3 sequence is CASSQEGQSGGVETQYF. In nucleotides, the CDR3 is TGTGCCAGCAGCCAAGAGGGACAAAGCGGGGGTGTGGAGACCCAGTACTTC.

The rearrangement joins TRBV6-1 to TRBJ2-7, with 11 bases lining up with TRBD1. CDR1 is MNHNS, CDR2 SASEGT, per germline. With V trimmed by 3 bases and J by 6 bases, 10 bases remained unmatched. This CDR3 is 16 amino acids long. The CDR3 coding sequence is TGTGCCAGCAGTGAGGTCGACGGACAGGGGGCAATCGAGCAGTACTTC. It encodes CASSEVDGQGAIEQYF.

This clone was seen a single time. V is TRBV6-5 and J is TRBJ2-1; TRBD2 is a possible D gene (5 bases). V lost 6 bases and J 0 bases, leaving 12 bases between the germline ends. The CDR3 has 15 residues. Germline V lookup: CDR1 MNHEY, CDR2 SVGAGI. The CDR3 DNA is TGTGCCAGCAGCCCGATAGGGAGCTCCTACAATGAGCAGTTCTTC. This sequence encodes CASSPIGSSYNEQFF.

The chain has TRBV30 and TRBJ1-5; D call uncertain. Trimming left V 5 bases short and J 0 bases short, with 14 bases between. The CDR3 is made up of 15 amino acids. Per germline, CDR1 GTSNPN and CDR2 SVGIG (reference sequence). CDR3 loop: CAWDNPAYSNQPQHF. CDR3 DNA: TGTGCCTGGGACAACCCGGCCTATAGCAATCAGCCCCAGCATTTT.

The genes are TRBV9 and TRBJ2-1; 7 nucleotides match TRBD2. Losses at the gene ends were 0 bases for V and 0 bases for J; bases not matched to a gene: 3. Per germline, CDR1 SGDLS and CDR2 YYNGEE. The CDR3 extends over 16 amino acids. The CDR3: CASSVEKRDSYNEQFF. CDR3 coding DNA: TGTGCCAGCAGCGTAGAAAAGCGGGACTCCTACAATGAGCAGTTCTTC.

The gene calls are TRBV2 and TRBJ1-1; TRBD1 matches at 7 bases. The junction had 19 bases not matched to a gene; V was cut back by 6 bases and J by 6 bases. This CDR3 is built from 17 residues. Germline assignment: CDR1 SNHLY and CDR2 FYNNEI. CDR3 amino acids: CASRGGKAGTEGPEAFF. In DNA form, the CDR3 reads TGTGCCAGCAGGGGGGGAAAGGCTGGGACAGAGGGGCCTGAAGCTTTCTTT.

The CDR3 region has the DNA TGTGCCAGCAGCGGAAGGGACAGGGTAGTCCCCCCTGGCTACACCTTC. It yields the protein CASSGRDRVVPPGYTF. This rearrangement joins TRBV7-9 to TRBJ1-2, with 9 bases lining up with TRBD1. V was pared by 5 bases and J by 7 bases, with 14 bases of the junction left unmatched. Germline V gives CDR1 SEHNR, CDR2 FQNEAQ (reference sequence). This CDR3 contains 16 residues.

This clone is medium-sized (0.01 to 0.1%). The chain couples TRBV6-4 to TRBJ2-1; D gene unclear. Germline-derived CDR1 and CDR2 are MRHNA and SNTAGT. This CDR3 has 13 residues. With 2 bases removed from V and 0 bases from J, the gap between germline ends came to 2 bases. The CDR3 is CASSDSSYNEQFF. The DNA of the CDR3 is TGTGCCAGCAGTGACAGCTCCTACAATGAGCAGTTCTTC.

The chain has TRBV6-1 and TRBJ1-2; D gene uncertain. The CDR3 is 12 amino acids. Germline values: CDR1 MNHNS, CDR2 SASEGT. Trimming pared 6 bases from V and 6 bases from J, leaving 11 bases between. CDR3 in DNA: TGTGCCAGCAGCCCGGACGAGAATGGCTACACCTTC. This sequence encodes CASSPDENGYTF.

The genes are TRBV5-1 and TRBJ1-5, with a tentative D call TRBD1 (5 bases). The germline gives CDR1 SGHRS, CDR2 YFSETQ. With 3 bases removed from V and 5 bases from J, the gap between germline ends came to 9 bases. The CDR3 extends over 13 amino acids. DNA of the CDR3: TGCGCCAGCAGCTGGGGGACGGATCAGCCCCAGCATTTT. Protein sequence: CASSWGTDQPQHF.

This clone appeared once. The V call is TRBV27, the J call TRBJ1-1; 7 positions agree with TRBD1. The CDR3 is 13 amino acids. CDR1 is MNHEY, CDR2 SMNVEV, per germline (reference sequence). Trimming at V came to 6 bases and at J to 4 bases, leaving 5 bases not matched to a gene. CDR3 in amino acids: CASSQKGATEAFF. The CDR3, as DNA: TGTGCCAGCAGCCAGAAGGGGGCCACTGAAGCTTTCTTT.

The V and J genes are TRBV28 and TRBJ2-2, with D hard to call. V gave up 2 bases and J gave up 3 bases, with 19 bases separating them. CDR3 length equals 18 residues. The germline V gene has CDR1 MDHEN and CDR2 SYDVKM. The CDR3 loop reads CASSLKSHLGSYTGELFF. Written as DNA, the CDR3 is TGTGCCAGCAGTTTAAAATCCCATCTGGGGTCCTACACCGGGGAGCTGTTTTTT.

This clone was seen more than once but under ten times. This chain connects TRBV6-4 to TRBJ1-6; 7 nucleotides match TRBD1. Unmatched junction bases numbered 6, after V lost 6 bases and J lost 10 bases. The CDR3 spans 13 residues. CDR1 and CDR2 (germline): MRHNA, SNTAGT. The CDR3 region has the DNA TGTGCCAGCAGCCTTAACAGGGGATCACCCCTCCACTTT. Amino acid sequence: CASSLNRGSPLHF.

The chain is built from TRBV19 and TRBJ2-1; a weak D match, TRBD2 (5 bases). The germline CDR1 and CDR2 sequences are LNHDA and SQIVND (reference sequence). V lost 11 bases to trimming and J lost 6 bases, with 14 bases between them. This CDR3 comprises 12 residues. The DNA of the CDR3 is TGTGCCTCGTCCGTAGCGACCAATGAGCAGTTCTTC. This sequence encodes CASSVATNEQFF.

The genes are TRBV7-9 and TRBJ2-7; 7 nucleotides agree with TRBD1. CDR1 SEHNR and CDR2 FQNEAQ come from the germline V gene (reference sequence). This CDR3 comprises 14 residues. The V and J ends lost 5 bases and 0 bases, in that order; junction bases with no gene match: 4. The CDR3 DNA sequence: TGTGCCAGCAGCGAGACAGGGCCCTCCTACGAGCAGTACTTC. Its protein product is CASSETGPSYEQYF.

The J gene is TRBJ1-1, the V gene TRBV5-1; no clear D. V was clipped by 0 bases and J by 1 base, with 16 bases between them. Germline lookup yields CDR1 SGHRS and CDR2 YFSETQ. This CDR3 contains 17 residues. CDR3 nucleotide sequence: TGCGCCAGCAGCTTGGACCTACTGGGAGCGGGGAACACTGAAGCTTTCTTT. It translates to CASSLDLLGAGNTEAFF.

The genes are TRBV29-1 and TRBJ1-1; D remains unclear. Trimming removed 0 bases at V and 6 bases at J, with 8 bases between. The V gene's germline CDR1 is SQVTM and CDR2 ANQGSEA. The CDR3 length is 12 residues. CDR3: CSVEDVVAEAFF. The DNA for the CDR3 is TGCAGCGTTGAAGATGTAGTAGCTGAAGCTTTCTTT.

The chain has TRBV28 and TRBJ1-5; D is unclear. V was clipped by 2 bases and J by 7 bases, with 12 bases between them. The CDR3 sequence is 14 residues long. Germline lookup yields CDR1 MDHEN and CDR2 SYDVKM. In DNA, the CDR3 is TGTGCCAGCAGTTTACCATTTGGGTCCCAGCCCCAGCATTTT. Translation gives CASSLPFGSQPQHF.